The 19 T cell receptor beta chains given below trace back to one sample, sequenced in a study of cytomegalovirus exposure and HLA in healthy donors. 60 Vbeta and 13 Jbeta primers were used in PCR. Sequencing used immunoSEQ multiplex PCR; TCRdb keeps in-frame clones, though not all of them. The sample contains fewer than 80,000 clones, more than 70% of which appear only once. The sequenced sample was PBMCs. These receptors were obtained from a woman in her thirties in good health and CMV-seronegative.

This rearrangement joins TRBV7-2 to TRBJ2-7; TRBD1 might be the D (6 bases). The germline V gene has CDR1 SGHTA and CDR2 FQGNSA. The length of the CDR3 is 15 residues. The V and J ends lost 3 bases and 3 bases respectively, with 15 bases between them. CDR3 nucleotides: TGTGCCAGCAGCTTGACGGCCGGGACAATCTACGAGCAGTACGTC. This encodes CASSLTAGTIYEQYV.

The V and J genes are TRBV5-6 and TRBJ1-2, with D possibly matching TRBD1 (6 bases). V lost 0 bases and J 8 bases, leaving 20 bases between the germline ends. Germline CDR1 is SGHDT and CDR2 is YYEEEE. The CDR3 has 16 amino acids. The chain's CDR3 is CASSLAYLGASLGYTF. Here the CDR3 DNA reads TGTGCCAGCAGCTTGGCCTATTTGGGGGCTTCTCTGGGCTACACCTTC. Full variable domain (outside the CDR3, taken from reference TRBV5-6 and TRBJ1-2): DAGVTQSPTHLIKTRGQQVTLRCSPKSGHDTVSWYQQALGQGPQFIFQYYEEEERQRGNFPDRFSGHQFPNYSSELNVNALLLGDSALYLCASSLAYLGASLGYTFGSGTRLTVV.

This rearrangement joins TRBV9 to TRBJ2-1, with 7 bases aligning to TRBD2. Germline loops: CDR1 SGDLS, CDR2 YYNGEE. The CDR3 totals 15 residues. Unmatched junction bases numbered 5, after V lost 3 bases and J lost 2 bases. CDR3 residues: CASSASGMPYNEQFF. CDR3 sequence (DNA): TGTGCCAGCAGCGCAAGCGGGATGCCCTACAATGAGCAGTTCTTC.

The J gene is TRBJ2-2, the V gene TRBV10-1; 10 bases map to TRBD1. This CDR3 region has 16 residues. Germline CDR1 is WNHNN and CDR2 is SYGVQD (reference sequence). V lost 3 bases and J lost 1; bases outside the gene matches: 2. The CDR3 here is CASSDRDRGNTGELFF. In DNA form, the CDR3 reads TGCGCCAGCAGTGACAGGGACAGGGGGAACACCGGGGAGCTGTTTTTT.

The chain combines TRBV28 with TRBJ1-5; 10 nucleotides align to TRBD1. This CDR3 has 18 residues. Germline CDR1 is MDHEN and CDR2 is SYDVKM. The V gene end was trimmed by 5 bases and the J gene end by 0 bases; junction bases not matched to a gene: 10. The DNA for the CDR3 is TGTGCCAGCAGTCCCGGGACAGGGGCGCCTTATAGCAATCAGCCCCAGCATTTT. Translation: CASSPGTGAPYSNQPQHF.

The chain combines TRBV6-1 with TRBJ2-7, with D possibly TRBD1 on 5 matching bases. Trimming stripped 4 bases from V and 3 bases from J, with 13 bases between. The CDR3 loop spans 14 amino acids. Germline CDR1 is MNHNS and CDR2 is SASEGT. Here the CDR3 reads CASSGQGTGYEQYV. The CDR3 bases are TGTGCCAGCAGTGGTCAGGGAACGGGCTACGAGCAGTACGTC.

The V call is TRBV19, the J call TRBJ2-5, with TRBD1 as a possible D gene (6 bases). Trimming shortened V by 8 bases and J by 5 bases, and 9 bases separated the two germline ends. CDR1 LNHDA and CDR2 SQIVND come from the germline V gene (reference sequence). This CDR3 is 11 amino acids long. CDR3 amino acids: CASSGVETQYF. The DNA of the CDR3 is TGTGCCAGTTCAGGGGTGGAGACCCAGTACTTC.

This clone occurred a few times. The chain is built from TRBV25-1 and TRBJ2-7; TRBD1 aligns across 8 bases. Trimming removed 4 bases from V and 5 bases from J; junction bases left unmatched: 10. Germline CDR1 and CDR2: MGHDK and SYGVNS. The CDR3 sequence is 15 residues long. The CDR3 DNA reads as TGTGCCAGCAGTGGCAGGGGGCTGGGACTGGACGAGCAGTACTTC. It is translated as CASSGRGLGLDEQYF.

The chain uses TRBV19 and TRBJ2-1; 7 nucleotides align to TRBD2. There are 16 residues in the CDR3. V shed 3 bases and J 6 bases; nucleotides not matched to a gene: 11. The V gene's germline CDR1 is LNHDA and CDR2 SQIVND (reference sequence). CDR3 DNA: TGTGCCAGTAGTATCCTGGGCGGGAGAATATCCAATGAGCAGTTCTTC. It is translated as CASSILGGRISNEQFF.

The CDR3 loop is CASSPRLVSTDTQYF. CDR3 nucleotides: TGTGCCAGCAGCCCCCGGTTGGTTAGCACAGATACGCAGTATTTT. V is TRBV9 and J is TRBJ2-3, with D hard to call. V was clipped by 4 bases and J by 0 bases, with 12 bases between them. Germline CDR1 reads SGDLS; CDR2 reads YYNGEE. The CDR3 spans 15 residues.

The sample holds a few counts of this clone. V usage is TRBV5-4 and J usage is TRBJ2-2; TRBD2 is a possible D gene (6 bases). Germline CDR1 SGHNT, CDR2 YYREEE (reference sequence). Trimming left V 4 bases short and J 1 base short, with 14 bases between. The CDR3 runs 16 residues. The DNA for the CDR3 is TGTGCCAGCAGCCAAGATGGCGGGGTGAACACCGGGGAGCTGTTTTTT. Translated, it gives CASSQDGGVNTGELFF.

This clone has only a few counts. The V and J genes are TRBV7-2 and TRBJ2-5, with D unresolved. This CDR3 has 15 residues. Trimming cost V 5 bases and J 2 bases, with 15 bases left between them. Germline V gene sequence: CDR1 SGHTA, CDR2 FQGNSA. CDR3: CASSDKSLPQETQYF. CDR3 nucleotides: TGTGCCAGCAGCGACAAGAGCCTACCGCAAGAGACCCAGTACTTC.

This clone was detected a few times. The chain carries TRBV7-2 and TRBJ2-3, with 8 bases identical to TRBD2. Germline lookup yields CDR1 SGHTA and CDR2 FQGNSA. Losses at the gene ends were 3 bases for V and 0 bases for J; bases not matched to a gene: 2. This CDR3 is built from 15 residues. CDR3 amino acids: CASSFGLASTDTQYF. CDR3 in DNA: TGTGCCAGCAGCTTCGGACTAGCTAGCACAGATACGCAGTATTTT. The complete variable domain, with remaining parts taken from reference TRBV7-2 and TRBJ2-3, reads GAGVSQSPSNKVTEKGKDVELRCDPISGHTALYWYRQSLGQGLEFLIYFQGNSAPDKSGLPSDRFSAERTGGSVSTLTIQRTQQEDSAVYLCASSFGLASTDTQYFGPGTRLTVL.

CDR3 sequence (DNA): TGTGCCAGCAGGCCAGACAGAGGCAATCAGCCCCAGCATTTT. Translation gives CASRPDRGNQPQHF. The V gene is TRBV2, the J gene TRBJ1-5; D possibly corresponds to TRBD1 (5 bases). The CDR3 covers 14 residues. CDR1 is SNHLY, CDR2 FYNNEI, per germline. With 6 bases removed from V and 2 bases from J, the gap between germline ends came to 11 bases.

The rearrangement uses TRBV7-2 and TRBJ1-1; perhaps TRBD1 as D (5 bases). The length of the CDR3 is 15 residues. Trimming pared 6 bases from V and 3 bases from J, leaving 17 bases between. Germline V gene data show CDR1 as SGHTA and CDR2 as FQGNSA. The CDR3 DNA sequence: TGTGCCAGCAGTAAGCCCCGGGGGAGGGACACTGAAGCTTTCTTT. It translates to CASSKPRGRDTEAFF.

The chain carries TRBV19 and TRBJ2-6, with 7 bases that match TRBD2. Trimming cost V 7 bases and J 0 bases; bases outside gene matches: 12. CDR1 and CDR2 (germline): LNHDA, SQIVND (reference sequence). The CDR3 is 18 amino acids. CDR3 nucleotides: TGTGCCAGTACCTCATCCCTGGGAGGGCACTCTGGGGCCAACGTCCTGACTTTC. It yields the protein CASTSSLGGHSGANVLTF. Using reference TRBV19 and TRBJ2-6 for the parts outside the CDR3, the full variable domain is DGGITQSPKYLFRKEGQNVTLSCEQNLNHDAMYWYRQDPGQGLRLIYYSQIVNDFQKGDIAEGYSVSREKKESFPLTVTSAQKNPTAFYLCASTSSLGGHSGANVLTFGAGSRLTVL.

The rearrangement links TRBV15 to TRBJ2-7; 7 bases align to TRBD2. CDR1 and CDR2 (germline): LNHNV, YYDKDF (reference sequence). V gave up 8 bases and J gave up 2 bases; unmatched junction bases: 9. CDR3 length: 14 residues. The CDR3 loop reads CATPGEGCAYEQYV. In nucleotides, the CDR3 is TGTGCCACCCCGGGGGAGGGGTGTGCCTACGAGCAGTACGTC.

The chain recombines TRBV14 with TRBJ2-1, with TRBD2 matching over 7 bases. CDR3 size: 14 residues. From germline, CDR1 is SGHDN and CDR2 FVKESK. The V gene end was trimmed by 2 bases and the J gene end by 12 bases; junction bases not matched to a gene: 10. The CDR3 here is CASSQSLLASGQFF. CDR3 sequence (DNA): TGTGCCAGCAGCCAATCTTTACTAGCGTCAGGGCAGTTCTTC.

The chain couples TRBV4-2 to TRBJ2-7; D perhaps matches TRBD2 (5 bases). The CDR3 length is 13 residues. Per germline, CDR1 LGHNA and CDR2 YNFKEQ. Trimming left V 0 bases short and J 7 bases short, with 10 bases between. The CDR3 DNA follows: TGTGCCAGCAGCCAAGAGGTAGGGAGAGAGCAGTACTTC. Its protein product is CASSQEVGREQYF.